The 31 T cell receptor beta chains below come from one sample, sequenced in a study of blood T cell repertoires in COVID-19. The repertoire was sequenced with immunoSEQ multiplex PCR; TCRdb's copy has only in-frame clones and lacks some. The sample carries around 250,000 clones, around 82% recorded once. Source material: peripheral blood. The receptors derive from a woman aged 18 to 35 with acute or convalescent COVID-19.

This chain joins TRBV5-1 and TRBJ2-7; possible D gene TRBD1, 6 bases. Trimming cost V 4 bases and J 4 bases, with 21 bases left between them. The CDR3 is 16 residues long. CDR1 is SGHRS, CDR2 YFSETQ, per germline. CDR3 sequence: CASSRTTGDLGYEQYF. The CDR3 DNA reads as TGCGCCAGCAGCAGGACGACAGGTGATCTTGGGTACGAGCAGTACTTC.

V is TRBV7-3 and J is TRBJ2-1, with no clear D. Germline loops: CDR1 SGHTA, CDR2 FQGTGA. There are 15 residues in the CDR3. Deletions cut 2 bases from V and 2 bases from J, with 10 bases between. The CDR3 nucleotides are TGTGCCAGCAGCTTATCGCTAGGTGCCTACAATGAGCAGTTCTTC. Its translation: CASSLSLGAYNEQFF.

The DNA for the CDR3 is TGCGCCAGCATCTCAGGACAGGGCCCTAACTATGGCTACACCTTC. Protein: CASISGQGPNYGYTF. This chain joins TRBV10-2 and TRBJ1-2; 8 nucleotides line up with TRBD1. Germline V gene lookup returns CDR1 WSHSY and CDR2 SAAADI. This CDR3 region has 15 residues. V was pared by 7 bases and J by 0 bases, with 7 bases of the junction left unmatched.

V usage is TRBV7-2 and J usage is TRBJ2-7, with TRBD2 matching 10 bases. Germline V lookup: CDR1 SGHTA, CDR2 FQGNSA. This CDR3 has 18 amino acids. J lost 2 bases, V lost 1 base, and 11 bases had no gene match. This chain's CDR3 is CASSLGVAGGTLTYEQYF. The CDR3 DNA reads as TGTGCCAGCAGCTTAGGTGTAGCGGGAGGTACTCTAACCTACGAGCAGTACTTC.

V usage is TRBV5-6 and J usage is TRBJ1-2, with D possibly being TRBD1 (6 bases). CDR3 size: 17 residues. V dropped 4 bases and J dropped 8 bases, with 27 bases sitting between them. Per germline, CDR1 SGHDT and CDR2 YYEEEE. The DNA of the CDR3 is TGTGCCAGCAGCCCTGGGGGCGGGCAGGCCCCGATTAGAGGCTACACCTTC. Its translation: CASSPGGGQAPIRGYTF.

The CDR3, as DNA: TGTGCCAGCAGTTTTGGGACAGGGGACACCGGGGAGCTGTTTTTT. It specifies CASSFGTGDTGELFF. The chain uses TRBV27 and TRBJ2-2, with 10 bases lining up with TRBD1. V trimming: 3 bases; J trimming: 3 bases; junction bases outside the gene matches: 1. The length of the CDR3 is 15 residues. CDR1 and CDR2 (germline): MNHEY, SMNVEV (reference sequence).

The chain couples TRBV24-1 to TRBJ2-5; possible D gene TRBD1, 6 bases. The CDR3 has 17 amino acids. V was cut by 3 bases and J by 7 bases, with 23 bases left in between. In germline, CDR1 is KGHDR, CDR2 SFDVKD. The CDR3 region has the DNA TGTGCCACCAGTGATAGGCAGGGGACGATGGGGTTTGGGACCCAGTACTTC. This encodes CATSDRQGTMGFGTQYF.

The V and J genes are TRBV15 and TRBJ1-1, with D uncertain. CDR3 size: 13 residues. V lost 3 bases and J 0 bases, leaving 5 bases between the germline ends. The germline V gene has CDR1 LNHNV and CDR2 YYDKDF (reference sequence). CDR3 sequence (DNA): TGTGCCACCAGCAGCCCGTTGAACACTGAAGCTTTCTTT. Its translation: CATSSPLNTEAFF. The whole variable domain, filled in from reference TRBV15 and TRBJ1-1, reads DAMVIQNPRYQVTQFGKPVTLSCSQTLNHNVMYWYQQKSSQAPKLLFHYYDKDFNNEADTPDNFQSRRPNTSFCFLDIRSPGLGDTAMYLCATSSPLNTEAFFGQGTRLTVV.

This clone occurred once. The gene calls are TRBV5-1 and TRBJ1-1, with no clear D. This CDR3 spans 12 amino acids. Trimming cost V 0 bases and J 3 bases, with 3 bases left between them. Germline CDR1 SGHRS, CDR2 YFSETQ. CDR3 loop: CASSLADTEAFF. DNA for the CDR3: TGCGCCAGCAGCTTGGCAGACACTGAAGCTTTCTTT.

The V gene is TRBV7-2, the J gene TRBJ1-1, with a weak D call TRBD1 (5 bases). The V gene lost 2 bases and the J gene lost 4 bases, with 26 bases spanning the gap. CDR1 and CDR2 (germline): SGHTA, FQGNSA. This CDR3 has 19 amino acids. This CDR3 is CASSLRAGSRSFGSTEAFF. CDR3 in DNA: TGTGCCAGCAGCTTAAGAGCAGGGTCGAGATCATTTGGGTCCACTGAAGCTTTCTTT.

This clone has a handful of counts. The CDR3 protein is CASSEGLGGDTQYF. DNA for the CDR3: TGTGCCAGCAGTGAGGGACTAGGGGGAGATACGCAGTATTTT. The chain is built from TRBV6-4 and TRBJ2-3; 8 bases match TRBD2. Germline CDR1 is MRHNA and CDR2 is SNTAGT. The CDR3 runs 14 residues. Trimming removed 3 bases from V and 5 bases from J; junction bases left unmatched: 4.

J is TRBJ2-7 and V is TRBV6-6, with 8 nucleotides matching TRBD1. Per the germline V gene, CDR1 is MNHNY and CDR2 is SVGAGI (reference sequence). V lost 5 bases, J lost 2 bases, and 17 bases stayed unmatched. This CDR3 is built from 18 residues. The CDR3 DNA sequence: TGTGCCAGCAGTCCAGGCCCAGGGGGCAGCACAGTAACCTACGAGCAGTACTTC. The encoded protein is CASSPGPGGSTVTYEQYF.

The chain is built from TRBV5-1 and TRBJ2-5, with TRBD2 identical over 9 bases. The ends lost 0 bases at V and 7 bases at J; junction bases unmatched: 7. The CDR3 is 15 amino acids. Germline-derived CDR1 and CDR2 are SGHRS and YFSETQ. CDR3: CASSLELAGSATQYF. CDR3 DNA: TGCGCCAGCAGCTTGGAGCTAGCGGGATCCGCGACCCAGTACTTC.

The rearrangement joins TRBV3-1 (or the pseudogene TRBV3-2) to TRBJ1-2; perhaps TRBD1 as D (5 bases). The CDR3 is 13 amino acids. The germline V and J ends were trimmed by 1 base and 8 bases, with 11 bases remaining between them. The V gene's germline CDR1 is LGHDT and CDR2 YNNKEL (reference sequence). The CDR3 DNA sequence: TGTGCCAGCAGCCAAGTTGGGGGGAGCGGCTACACCTTC. Protein: CASSQVGGSGYTF.

V and J are TRBV11-2 and TRBJ2-1; 8 bases fit TRBD2. This CDR3 is 16 amino acids long. CDR1 SGHAT and CDR2 FQNNGV come from the germline V gene. J was trimmed by 7 bases and V by 6 bases; bases with no gene match: 14. This CDR3 reads CASRLRREGQSNEQFF. The CDR3 DNA reads as TGTGCCAGCAGACTCCGACGGGAGGGCCAGTCGAATGAGCAGTTCTTC.

The table lists this clone with a few counts. This chain joins TRBV27 and TRBJ2-7; the D is unclear. Germline CDR1 and CDR2: MNHEY and SMNVEV (reference sequence). The CDR3 is 13 amino acids. V dropped 5 bases and J dropped 2 bases, with 10 bases sitting between them. Here the CDR3 DNA reads TGTGCCAGCAGTCCCGCCAGTCCCTACGAGCAGTACTTC. It translates to CASSPASPYEQYF.

In the case of this clone: The germline gene is not matched at one end of the junction; a read error may be the cause. This sequence joins TRBV7-7 and TRBJ2-1; TRBD2 agrees at 13 bases. This CDR3 is built from 16 residues. Germline V gene data show CDR1 as SSHAT and CDR2 as FNYEAQ (reference sequence). The CDR3 reads CASSWGLAGPYNEQFF. CDR3 coding DNA: TGTGCTAGCAGCTGGGGACTAGCGGGGCCCTACAATGAGCAGTTCTTC.

In DNA form, the CDR3 reads TGTGCCAGCAGTTCCCTAGTCACCGGGGAGCTGTTTTTT. Protein: CASSSLVTGELFF. V usage is TRBV7-9 and J usage is TRBJ2-2; D is unresolved. Trimming removed 6 bases at V and 4 bases at J, with 9 bases between. The CDR3 runs to 13 residues. CDR1 is SEHNR and CDR2 is FQNEAQ in the germline V gene (reference sequence). Complete variable domain (other parts from reference TRBV7-9 and TRBJ2-2): DTGVSQNPRHKITKRGQNVTFRCDPISEHNRLYWYRQTLGQGPEFLTYFQNEAQLEKSRLLSDRFSAERPKGSFSTLEIQRTEQGDSAMYLCASSSLVTGELFFGEGSRLTVL.

Note on this clone: The junction differs from germline at one of its ends, possibly a read error. The V gene is TRBV6-2 or TRBV6-3, the J gene TRBJ2-7; D gene ambiguous. This CDR3 comprises 11 residues. Looked up from germline, CDR1 is MNHEY and CDR2 is SVGEGT. This chain's CDR3 is CASSYSNEQYF. CDR3 in DNA: TGTGCCAGCAGTTACTCCAACGAGCAGTACTTC.

This chain joins TRBV7-2 and TRBJ2-7; 7 bases are shared with TRBD2. This CDR3 contains 15 residues. CDR1 is SGHTA, CDR2 FQGNSA, per germline. The junction had 10 bases not matched to a gene; V was cut back by 5 bases and J by 3 bases. The CDR3 here is CASSLDSSGSYEQYF. CDR3 bases: TGTGCCAGCAGCCTTGATTCTAGCGGAAGCTACGAGCAGTACTTC.

V gene TRBV25-1 combines with J gene TRBJ2-3; 13 bases map to TRBD2. This CDR3 is built from 17 residues. Germline-derived CDR1 and CDR2 are MGHDK and SYGVNS. Trimming removed 5 bases from V and 1 base from J; junction bases left unmatched: 6. CDR3 DNA sequence: TGTGCCAGCAGTCAACTAGCGGGAGGGCCGGGCACAGATACGCAGTATTTT. Protein sequence: CASSQLAGGPGTDTQYF.

The chain couples TRBV19 to TRBJ2-1; a possible D gene is TRBD2 (6 bases). In germline, CDR1 is LNHDA, CDR2 SQIVND (reference sequence). The CDR3 covers 14 residues. Deletions cut 6 bases from V and 6 bases from J, with 15 bases between. Here the CDR3 DNA reads TGTGCCAGTAGGGTTACGGGACTTCTCAATGAGCAGTTCTTC. Encoded protein: CASRVTGLLNEQFF.

Only a few counts were recorded for this clone. The chain joins TRBV6-5 to TRBJ1-2; weak D call: TRBD1 (6 bases). This CDR3 contains 15 residues. The V gene lost 6 bases and the J gene lost 0 bases, with 14 bases spanning the gap. The germline gives CDR1 MNHEY, CDR2 SVGAGI. CDR3 coding DNA: TGTGCCAGCAGATGGGGGGGGGCCACTAACTATGGCTACACCTTC. Protein sequence: CASRWGGATNYGYTF.

The chain employs TRBV27 and TRBJ1-5; possibly TRBD1 for D (5 bases). The CDR3 is 13 residues long. From germline, CDR1 is MNHEY and CDR2 SMNVEV (reference sequence). Trimming cost V 6 bases and J 4 bases, with 10 bases left between them. The CDR3 DNA reads TGTGCCAGCAGGGGGCTTTGGAATCAGCCCCAGCATTTT. Amino acid sequence: CASRGLWNQPQHF.

The chain couples TRBV6-2 or TRBV6-3 to TRBJ1-2; 9 positions match TRBD1. The CDR3 loop spans 16 amino acids. Germline CDR1 MNHEY, CDR2 SVGEGT. Germline trimming cut 4 bases from V and 4 bases from J; bases unmatched to any gene: 10. This CDR3 reads CASSSPGTGPGYGYTF. CDR3 DNA: TGTGCCAGCAGTTCCCCCGGGACAGGGCCTGGCTATGGCTACACCTTC.

The CDR3 DNA is TGTGCCAGCAGCCGTGGACTAGCGGGAGGGAATGAGCAGTTCTTC. It specifies CASSRGLAGGNEQFF. The chain joins TRBV7-3 to TRBJ2-1; 15 bases map to TRBD2. Germline CDR1 is SGHTA and CDR2 is FQGTGA. This CDR3 has 15 residues. V lost 5 bases, J lost 7 bases, and 3 bases stayed unmatched.

J is TRBJ2-7 and V is TRBV5-5; 8 bases fit TRBD1. In germline, CDR1 is SGHKS, CDR2 YYEKEE (reference sequence). Trimming at V came to 3 bases and at J to 3 bases, leaving 2 bases not matched to a gene. This CDR3 is 13 amino acids long. Here the CDR3 reads CASSWDRHYEQYF. The CDR3 nucleotides are TGTGCCAGCAGCTGGGACAGGCACTACGAGCAGTACTTC.

This chain links TRBV5-1 with TRBJ2-4; 8 bases are shared with TRBD1. With V trimmed by 3 bases and J by 3 bases, 5 bases remained unmatched. The length of the CDR3 is 15 residues. CDR1 is SGHRS and CDR2 is YFSETQ in the germline V gene. CDR3 region: CASSWTGLDKNIQYF. For the CDR3, the DNA is TGCGCCAGCAGCTGGACAGGGTTGGACAAAAACATTCAGTACTTC.

The chain couples TRBV7-6 to TRBJ2-3; 7 bases map to TRBD2. Trimming took 0 bases from V and 1 from J; bases not matched to a gene: 1. Germline CDR1 is SGHVS and CDR2 is FNYEAQ. The CDR3 totals 15 residues. The CDR3 sequence: CASSLAAGGTDTQYF. The CDR3 coding sequence is TGTGCCAGCAGCTTAGCGGCGGGGGGCACAGATACGCAGTATTTT.

The chain couples TRBV6-5 to TRBJ2-7; D uncertain. In germline, CDR1 is MNHEY, CDR2 SVGAGI. Trimming cost V 6 bases and J 0 bases, with 12 bases left between them. The CDR3 is made up of 14 amino acids. CDR3 sequence reads: CASRQRHSSYEQYF. CDR3 DNA: TGTGCCAGCAGGCAGAGACATAGCTCCTACGAGCAGTACTTC.

This clone was recorded once. This sequence joins TRBV7-2 and TRBJ2-7; 7 bases map to TRBD2. With V trimmed by 8 bases and J by 3 bases, 7 bases remained unmatched. The CDR3 loop spans 13 amino acids. Germline V gene data show CDR1 as SGHTA and CDR2 as FQGNSA. The CDR3 nucleotides read TGTGCCAGCTCAGGGACTACGGACTACGAGCAGTACTTC. This sequence encodes CASSGTTDYEQYF.